Below are 2 T cell receptor beta chains sequenced from a single sample in a study of blood T cells in healthy people across ages. Combining a sample-barcoded 5' primer with a J-beta primer mix, a second PCR ran for roughly 7 to 11 cycles. TCRdb re-called the 5' RACE reads with MiXCR, one entry per CDR3 protein. The repertoire holds approximately 790,000 distinct CDR3 sequences, with approximately 59% as singletons. Sequencing was performed on blood. The receptors originated from a man aged 30 to 45 in good health.

A few counts support this clonotype. The chain combines TRBV7-2 with TRBJ2-1; 15 positions match TRBD2. Germline V gene lookup returns CDR1 SGHTA and CDR2 FQGNSA. V lost 5 bases and J lost 3; bases outside the gene matches: 8. CDR3 length equals 18 residues. CDR3 loop: CASSRGLAGGPFYNEQFF. The DNA of the CDR3 is TGTGCCAGCAGCAGGGGACTAGCGGGGGGTCCATTCTACAATGAGCAGTTCTTC.

CDR3 nucleotide sequence: TGCAGCGTCTCTGCGACAGGGGGAAATGAGCAGTACTTC. Encoded protein: CSVSATGGNEQYF. The rearrangement joins TRBV29-1 to TRBJ2-7; 9 bases match TRBD1. CDR1 and CDR2 from the germline V gene are SQVTM and ANQGSEA. The CDR3 is 13 residues long. Trimming removed 6 bases from V and 7 bases from J; junction bases left unmatched: 10.